This T cell receptor (beta chain) was profiled in a study of blood T cell repertoires in COVID-19 (dated by TCRdb to between 2020 and 2021). A note on the overall study: Samples covering the acute and convalescent phases of COVID-19 were provided by collaborators in the United States, Italy and Spain. The material from the prospective study consisted of cDNA or gDNA derived from T cells, B-cell-depleted T cells, or PBMCs. Subjects who had been exposed to COVID-19, were actively infected with it, or had recovered from it provided the deeply sampled blood TCRbeta repertoires that made up the dataset. A freely available public database, intended as a resource for researchers studying the immune response to SARS-CoV-2, is where the repertoires were released. Samples came from the ongoing ImmuneRACE study (first 160 participants) plus 1,254 subjects from 6 global collaborators. Sample metadata almost always included a de-identified subject ID, COVID-19 status, age in years and sex. Where available, HLA class I and class II types were taken from metadata supplied by the sample provider and were not determined by assay-based typing. The research as a whole found: The amount of clinical and demographic metadata varied by source and participant and was provided uncurated.

From the cysteine up to the phenylalanine, the CDR3 has a length of 15 residues. Only the CDR3 portion is preserved as DNA: 45 bases, with reading frame beginning at the first base. Taken from the germline V gene, the CDR1 and CDR2 loops are MNHEY and SVGAGI. Cut back by 2 bases and 5 bases, the V and J ends lie 15 bases apart. Of note for this clone: Its antigen is unknown. Per-base qualities were not stored, and no clone one base away is much larger.

Participants in the prospective study were enrolled through a virtual design, were aged 18 to 89 years, and lived in fewer than 30 United States geographic areas. Cohort assignment in the prospective study relied on participant-reported clinical history from a screening survey and a study questionnaire. Each participant in the prospective study had whole blood, serum and a nasopharyngeal or oropharyngeal swab collected by mobile phlebotomists. Over a 2-month period, participants in the prospective study had the option of providing additional blood draws and questionnaires. Prospective study blood samples were shipped either frozen or at room temperature before DNA extraction. The immunoSEQ Assay, a bias-controlled multiplex PCR, was used to amplify TCRbeta CDR3 regions from genomic DNA. The authors' analysis ran thus. Nucleated cell counts per sample were estimated from amplification of reference gene primers within the assay. To quantify the absolute abundance of each unique TCRbeta CDR3 rearrangement, sequence reads were collapsed and filtered. For each sample, productive Simpson clonality was calculated by taking the square root of Simpson's diversity index across productive rearrangements. This is the immuneACCESS table as TCRdb keeps it, with only in-frame sequences that have V and J called. A part of the clones is gone; compared with another copy, unresolved V genes explain less than half, and the rest is unexplained. For V, J and clone size, that table is used; D and trimming come from the DNA. For this sample there are about 250,000 clones; roughly 85% appear just once. The top ten constitute around 9.8% of the sample.

This receptor was taken from a woman aged 45-59 years with acute COVID-19. The sequencing input was PBMCs or T cells enriched from blood (not recorded which). The chain links TRBV6-5 with TRBJ1-1; the D gene is perhaps TRBD1, on 6 matching bases. CDR3 reads: CASSYGGLRETEAFF. The nucleotide sequence is TGTGCCAGCAGTTACGGGGGCCTCAGGGAGACTGAAGCTTTCTTT.